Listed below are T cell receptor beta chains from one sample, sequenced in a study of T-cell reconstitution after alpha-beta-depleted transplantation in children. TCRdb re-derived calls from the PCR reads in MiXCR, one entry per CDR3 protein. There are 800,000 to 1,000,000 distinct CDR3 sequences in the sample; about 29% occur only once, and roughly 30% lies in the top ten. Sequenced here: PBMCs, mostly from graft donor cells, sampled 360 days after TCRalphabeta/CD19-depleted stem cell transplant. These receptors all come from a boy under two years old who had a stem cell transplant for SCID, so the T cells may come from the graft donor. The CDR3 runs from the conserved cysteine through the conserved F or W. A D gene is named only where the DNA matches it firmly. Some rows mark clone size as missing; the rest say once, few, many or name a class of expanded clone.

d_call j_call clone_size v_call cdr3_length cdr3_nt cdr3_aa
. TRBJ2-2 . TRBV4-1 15 TGCGCCACTTCCTGGGACCACTCTGACACCGGGGAGCTGTTTTTT CATSWDHSDTGELFF
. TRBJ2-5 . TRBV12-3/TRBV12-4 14 TGTGCCAGCAGTTTAGGGGCCTTAAAGGAGACCCAGTACTTC CASSLGALKETQYF
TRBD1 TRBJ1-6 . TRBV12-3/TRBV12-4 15 TGTGCCAGCAGTCCCGGACAGGGAAGTAATTCACCCCTCCACTTT CASSPGQGSNSPLHF
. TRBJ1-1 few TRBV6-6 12 TGTGCCAGCAGCCCCCAGGCCTTTGAAGCTTTCTTT CASSPQAFEAFF
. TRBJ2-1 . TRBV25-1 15 TGTGCCAGCACCTGGGGCGGGACATACAACAATGAGCAGTTCTTC CASTWGGTYNNEQFF
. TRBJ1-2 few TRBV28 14 TGTGCCAGCACCCCCTCGCGGGGATTATATGGCTACACCTTC CASTPSRGLYGYTF
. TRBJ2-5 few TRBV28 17 TGTGCCAGCAGTTCCTTTTTAGGGATATCGATCCAAGAGACCCAGTACTTC CASSSFLGISIQETQYF
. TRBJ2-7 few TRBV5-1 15 TGCGCCAGCAGCCCCAGGGGAAAGAATGTCTACGAGCAGTACTTC CASSPRGKNVYEQYF
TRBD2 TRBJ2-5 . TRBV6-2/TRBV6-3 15 TGTGCCAGCAGTTACGCAGGACTAGCGTATGAGACCCAGTACTTC CASSYAGLAYETQYF
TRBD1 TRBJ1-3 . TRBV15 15 TGTGCCACCAGCAGACTGACAGGGTCCGGAAACACCATATATTTT CATSRLTGSGNTIYF
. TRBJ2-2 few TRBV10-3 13 TGTGCCTCTTTGGACGGGAACACCGGGGAGCTGTTTTTT CASLDGNTGELFF
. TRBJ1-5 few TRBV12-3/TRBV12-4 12 TGTGCCAGCGGGTTTAGCAATCAGCCCCAGCATTTT CASGFSNQPQHF
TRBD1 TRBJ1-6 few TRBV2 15 TGTGCCAGCAGTGGGAGACAGGGGCATAATTCACCCCTCCACTTT CASSGRQGHNSPLHF
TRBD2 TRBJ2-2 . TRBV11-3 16 TGTGCCAGCAGCTTACAGACTAGCGGGAGTTCCGGGGAGCTGTTTTTT CASSLQTSGSSGELFF
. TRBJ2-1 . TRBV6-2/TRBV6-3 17 TGTGCCAGCAGTTACTCACCGGGGGATCCCTCCTACAATGAGCAGTTCTTC CASSYSPGDPSYNEQFF
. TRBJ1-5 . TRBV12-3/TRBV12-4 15 TGTGCCAGCGGGGCCCCTTCCCCTTATCATCAGCCCCAGCATTTT CASGAPSPYHQPQHF
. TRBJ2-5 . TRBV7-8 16 TGTGCCAGCAGCTTAGTGAGGGACGGGACGCGGGGGACCCAGTACTTC CASSLVRDGTRGTQYF
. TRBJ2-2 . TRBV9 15 TGTGCCAGCAGCGTAGCGGCAGGGAGAACCGGGGAGCTGTTTTTT CASSVAAGRTGELFF
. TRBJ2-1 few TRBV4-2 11 TGTGCCAGCCAGAGGTACAATGAGCAGTTCTTC CASQRYNEQFF
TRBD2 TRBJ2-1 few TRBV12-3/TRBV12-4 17 TGTGCCAGCAGCTCTACTAGCGGGGGTGCTCTGTGGAATGAGCAGTTCTTC CASSSTSGGALWNEQFF
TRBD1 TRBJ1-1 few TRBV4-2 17 TGTGCCAGCAGCCAACCAGACAGGGGGCGAGGCGTCACTGAAGCTTTCTTT CASSQPDRGRGVTEAFF
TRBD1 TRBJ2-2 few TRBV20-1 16 TGCAGTGCTAGAGACCGTCACAGGGGGCGCGTCGGGGAGCTGTTTTTT CSARDRHRGRVGELFF
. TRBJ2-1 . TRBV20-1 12 TGCAGTGCTTATACCGACAGTAATGAGCAGTTCTTC CSAYTDSNEQFF
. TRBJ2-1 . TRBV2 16 TGTGCCAGCAGTGAATTGGGGGGGGCCTGGAACAATGAGCAGTTCTTC CASSELGGAWNNEQFF
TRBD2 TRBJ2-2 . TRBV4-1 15 TGCGCCAGCAGCCAAGCAAACGGGGGGTCCGGGGAGCTGTTTTTT CASSQANGGSGELFF
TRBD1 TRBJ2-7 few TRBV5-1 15 TGCGCCAGCAGCCTGACATCGACAGGGAACTACGAGCAGTACTTC CASSLTSTGNYEQYF
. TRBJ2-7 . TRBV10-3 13 TGTGCCATCTCCTGGAGGGAAGATTACGAGCAGTACTTC CAISWREDYEQYF
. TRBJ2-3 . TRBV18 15 TGTGCCAGCTCACCACGGAGGGGGGCCTCAGATACGCAGTATTTT CASSPRRGASDTQYF
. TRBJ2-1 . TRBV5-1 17 TGCGCCAGCAGCTTTGTTTCCCCCAGAGACGCATACAATGAGCAGTTCTTC CASSFVSPRDAYNEQFF
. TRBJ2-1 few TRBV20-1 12 TGCAGTGCTCGACTAGTTTACAATGAGCAGTTCTTC CSARLVYNEQFF
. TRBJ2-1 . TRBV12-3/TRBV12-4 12 TGTGCCAGCAGTAAGGGGCCCTATGAGCAGTTCTTC CASSKGPYEQFF
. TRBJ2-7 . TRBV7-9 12 TGTGCCAGCAGCTTAGAATCCCTTGGGCAGTACTTC CASSLESLGQYF
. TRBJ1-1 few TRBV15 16 TGTGCCACCAGCAGAGATTCCATGGGGGCGGGCAATGAAGCTTTCTTT CATSRDSMGAGNEAFF
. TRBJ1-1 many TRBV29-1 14 TGCAGCGTTGAAGAAACCTCGCAGGGTCCTGAAGCTTTCTTT CSVEETSQGPEAFF
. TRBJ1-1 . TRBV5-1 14 TGCGCCAGCAGCTTGACAGAACAGAACACTGAAGCTTTCTTT CASSLTEQNTEAFF
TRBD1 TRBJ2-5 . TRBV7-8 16 TGTGCCAGCAGCCATGACAGGGGGAGTCTCGAAGAGACCCAGTACTTC CASSHDRGSLEETQYF